These 12 T cell receptor beta chains were all obtained from the same sample, sequenced in a study of cytomegalovirus exposure and HLA in healthy donors. 60 Vbeta and 13 Jbeta primers were used in PCR. TCRdb keeps only in-frame clones here, not all; method: immunoSEQ multiplex PCR. This sample yields about 160,000 clones, of which 71% are seen a single time; roughly 3% belongs to the top ten. Sequenced sample: PBMCs. These receptors originate from a woman aged 25-40 years in good health and CMV-seronegative.

This chain uses TRBV4-2 with TRBJ1-2; tentatively, D is TRBD1 (6 bases). CDR1 and CDR2 (germline): LGHNA, YNFKEQ. Trimming pared 0 bases from V and 4 bases from J, leaving 12 bases between. The CDR3 totals 15 residues. CDR3 in amino acids: CASSQDRGGIYGYTF. The CDR3 DNA reads TGTGCCAGCAGCCAAGATAGGGGGGGCATCTATGGCTACACCTTC.

A remark on this clone: Sequence at one end of the junction differs from germline and may be a read error. This sample includes further DNA sequences coding for the same CDR3. The chain links TRBV5-4 to TRBJ2-3; TRBD1 aligns across 10 bases. The CDR3 extends over 18 amino acids. Germline CDR1 is SGHNT and CDR2 is YYREEE (reference sequence). The CDR3 region is CASSQDGARQGAWDTQYF. Written as DNA, the CDR3 is TGCGCCAGCAGCCAAGATGGAGCGCGACAGGGGGCATGGGATACGCAGTATTTT.

The gene calls are TRBV7-9 and TRBJ1-4; 8 nucleotides align to TRBD1. The CDR3 runs to 14 residues. Germline CDR1 is SEHNR and CDR2 is FQNEAQ (reference sequence). The V and J ends lost 5 bases and 8 bases, in that order; junction bases with no gene match: 7. This chain's CDR3 is CASSQTGVNEKLFF. CDR3 coding DNA: TGTGCCAGCAGCCAGACAGGGGTCAACGAAAAACTGTTTTTT. The full variable domain, rest sourced from reference TRBV7-9 and TRBJ1-4, is DTGVSQNPRHKITKRGQNVTFRCDPISEHNRLYWYRQTLGQGPEFLTYFQNEAQLEKSRLLSDRFSAERPKGSFSTLEIQRTEQGDSAMYLCASSQTGVNEKLFFGSGTQLSVL.

CDR3 nucleotide sequence: TGTGCCAGCAGCGAGGGACTTAACTCCTACGAGCAGTACTTC. Amino acids: CASSEGLNSYEQYF. The chain joins TRBV9 to TRBJ2-7; possible D gene TRBD2, 6 bases. V lost 3 bases to trimming and J lost 0 bases, with 10 bases between them. Germline CDR1 SGDLS, CDR2 YYNGEE. The CDR3 totals 14 residues.

V usage is TRBV18 and J usage is TRBJ1-5; no definite D call. With 2 bases removed from V and 0 bases from J, the gap between germline ends came to 8 bases. The CDR3 runs 15 residues. Germline CDR1 is KGHSH and CDR2 is LQKENI. As DNA, the CDR3 is TGTGCCAGCTCACCAGACGGACTTAGCAATCAGCCCCAGCATTTT. Translated: CASSPDGLSNQPQHF.

V and J are TRBV11-1 and TRBJ2-1; weak D call: TRBD1 (5 bases). This CDR3 region has 16 residues. V was pared by 1 base and J by 4 bases, with 14 bases between. The germline CDR1 and CDR2 sequences are SGHAT and FQDESV (reference sequence). The CDR3 nucleotides read TGTGCCAGCAGCTTAGGTTTGTCAGGGCTATACAATGAGCAGTTCTTC. This translates into CASSLGLSGLYNEQFF.

J is TRBJ2-5 and V is TRBV28, with 13 bases that match TRBD2. With V trimmed by 2 bases and J by 6 bases, 3 bases remained unmatched. The germline gives CDR1 MDHEN, CDR2 SYDVKM. CDR3 length equals 15 residues. CDR3 nucleotides: TGTGCCAGCAGTTTAGGGACTAGCGGGGCCCAGACCCAGTACTTC. Translated, it gives CASSLGTSGAQTQYF.

The count of this clone is one. Here the CDR3 reads CSALRDTQYF. The CDR3 coding sequence is TGCAGTGCCCTTCGGGATACGCAGTATTTT. The chain has TRBV20-1 and TRBJ2-3, with D hard to call. CDR3 length: 10 amino acids. Trimming removed 6 bases at V and 6 bases at J, with 7 bases between. The germline CDR1 and CDR2 sequences are DFQATT and SNEGSKA (reference sequence).

The rearrangement joins TRBV4-3 to TRBJ2-7; 12 bases are shared with TRBD2. Germline V gives CDR1 LGHNA, CDR2 YSLEER. V trimming: 2 bases; J trimming: 5 bases; junction bases outside the gene matches: 4. The CDR3 has 15 amino acids. CDR3 protein: CASSQLAGGPNEQYF. The CDR3, as DNA: TGCGCCAGCAGCCAACTAGCGGGAGGGCCAAACGAGCAGTACTTC.

The J gene is TRBJ1-1, the V gene TRBV28; D perhaps matches TRBD1 (5 bases). Trimming pared 1 base from V and 1 base from J, leaving 10 bases between. Germline V CDR1 and CDR2: MDHEN, SYDVKM. This CDR3 region has 15 residues. The CDR3 loop reads CASSLSFDRNTEAFF. In DNA form, the CDR3 reads TGTGCCAGCAGTTTATCCTTCGACAGGAACACTGAAGCTTTCTTT.

The chain employs TRBV2 and TRBJ1-3, with D perhaps TRBD1 (5 bases). The V gene lost 2 bases and the J gene lost 3 bases, with 5 bases spanning the gap. This CDR3 is built from 13 residues. The germline V gene has CDR1 SNHLY and CDR2 FYNNEI. The CDR3 sequence: CASSERGGNTIYF. CDR3 nucleotides: TGTGCCAGCAGTGAAAGGGGTGGAAACACCATATATTTT.

V is TRBV5-1 and J is TRBJ1-6; no firm D call. The CDR3 covers 14 residues. Germline assignment: CDR1 SGHRS and CDR2 YFSETQ. V lost 2 bases and J 6 bases, leaving 9 bases between the germline ends. The DNA for the CDR3 is TGCGCCAGCAGCTTTACTTTTTCTAATTCACCCCTCCACTTT. Protein: CASSFTFSNSPLHF.